The text below deals with one T cell receptor (beta chain). As yet, its antigen is unknown. TCR beta cDNA was generated via 5'RACE template switching incorporating UMIs. TCRdb re-called the 5' RACE reads; every CDR3 protein appears as one record, without DNA. This repertoire includes 250,000 to 300,000 distinct CDR3 sequences. This record belongs to a study of T cells expressing NK-cell markers. Study-wide context: Obtained from sorted CD3+CD56+NKG2C+, CD3+CD56+NKG2C- and CD3+CD56-NKG2C+ T cells were the TCR beta repertoires. Seven sequenced donors out of eight were HCMV-seropositive, one seronegative. Notes on the study in general: Whether the expanded NKG2C+ T cell clones recognized HCMV remained unclear.

Germline assignment: CDR1 MGHRA and CDR2 YSYEKL. This CDR3 has 14 amino acids. Specimen: blood T cells: a sorted CD56 or NKG2C T cell subset, CD4+ or CD8+ T cells, or bulk PBMC T cells (not recorded which). The chain recombines TRBV4-1 with TRBJ1-4; TCRdb selects TRBD1, and the lack of DNA leaves this call unchecked. The receptor comes from a man aged 18 to 30 in good health. CDR3 in amino acids: CASSQDRGREKLFF.